Shown below are 27 T cell receptor beta chains from a single sample sequenced in a study of cytomegalovirus exposure and HLA in healthy donors. The PCR ran on 60 Vbeta and 13 Jbeta primers. The assay was immunoSEQ multiplex PCR, and TCRdb's table has in-frame clones only and misses some. The top ten hold about 2.1% of the sample, which has 100,000 or so clones, roughly 79% seen once. Sequencing was done on a sample of PBMCs. The receptors shown here come from a woman in her thirties or forties in good health and CMV-seronegative.

This clone was counted a few times. The chain recombines TRBV7-8 with TRBJ1-4; tentatively, D is TRBD1 (6 bases). The germline V and J ends were trimmed by 6 bases and 3 bases, with 14 bases remaining between them. Germline values: CDR1 SGHVS, CDR2 FQNEAQ. The CDR3 loop spans 15 amino acids. The DNA of the CDR3 is TGTGCCAGCAGTACAGGGCAAGTGTCTAATGAAAAACTGTTTTTT. Translating it yields CASSTGQVSNEKLFF.

The V call is TRBV5-1, the J call TRBJ2-7; D is possibly TRBD2 (6 bases). Per the germline V gene, CDR1 is SGHRS and CDR2 is YFSETQ. The V end lost 3 bases, the J end lost 2 bases, and 12 bases lay between the germline ends. The CDR3 covers 14 residues. The CDR3 protein is CASSSLADPYEQYF. The DNA for the CDR3 is TGCGCCAGCAGCTCGTTAGCGGACCCCTACGAGCAGTACTTC. The whole variable domain, remainder taken from reference TRBV5-1 and TRBJ2-7, is KAGVTQTPRYLIKTRGQQVTLSCSPISGHRSVSWYQQTPGQGLQFLFEYFSETQRNKGNFPGRFSGRQFSNSRSEMNVSTLELGDSALYLCASSSLADPYEQYFGPGTRLTVT.

The chain has TRBV19 and TRBJ2-3, with TRBD2 as a possible D gene (6 bases). The CDR3 length is 14 residues. Trimming left V 4 bases short and J 2 bases short, with 10 bases between. The germline V gene has CDR1 LNHDA and CDR2 SQIVND (reference sequence). For the CDR3, the DNA is TGTGCCAGTAGTACAACGGGGGTCACAGATACGCAGTATTTT. It specifies CASSTTGVTDTQYF.

The rearrangement uses TRBV9 and TRBJ2-3, with 8 bases lining up with TRBD2. CDR1 and CDR2 (germline): SGDLS, YYNGEE. The CDR3 is made up of 14 amino acids. The V gene end was trimmed by 4 bases and the J gene end by 4 bases; junction bases not matched to a gene: 5. The CDR3 DNA reads TGTGCCAGCAGCCCAACGGGACTAGCAGATACGCAGTATTTT. Encoded protein: CASSPTGLADTQYF.

The chain uses TRBV6-6 and TRBJ1-2, with TRBD1 identical over 9 bases. V shed 0 bases and J 9 bases; nucleotides not matched to a gene: 5. This CDR3 contains 14 residues. Germline-derived CDR1 and CDR2 are MNHNY and SVGAGI (reference sequence). CDR3 region: CASSYSTGGRRYTF. In DNA, the CDR3 is TGTGCCAGCAGTTACTCTACAGGGGGCCGTCGCTACACCTTC.

This chain joins TRBV27 and TRBJ2-2; 7 bases map to TRBD2. With 4 bases clipped from V and 3 bases from J, the junction kept 5 bases outside the gene matches. This CDR3 comprises 15 residues. Per germline, CDR1 MNHEY and CDR2 SMNVEV (reference sequence). CDR3 DNA sequence: TGTGCCAGCAGTTGGGGGGGATCCGACACCGGGGAGCTGTTTTTT. It is translated as CASSWGGSDTGELFF.

In its sample, this clone was seen a few times. This rearrangement joins TRBV6-1 to TRBJ2-5, with D perhaps TRBD1 (5 bases). Germline loops: CDR1 MNHNS, CDR2 SASEGT. Trimming cost V 7 bases and J 7 bases, with 16 bases left between them. The CDR3 covers 13 residues. CDR3 in DNA: TGTGCCAGCATTACAGGATCTTTGGGGACCCAGTACTTC. It encodes CASITGSLGTQYF.

The genes are TRBV27 and TRBJ2-1, with TRBD1 identical over 8 bases. The CDR3 has 12 amino acids. The germline gives CDR1 MNHEY, CDR2 SMNVEV (reference sequence). The J segment lost 15 bases and the V segment lost 3 bases, leaving 7 bases of the junction unmatched. DNA of the CDR3: TGTGCCAGCAGTTTGGACAGGGAGGTGTGGTTCTTC. Protein sequence: CASSLDREVWFF.

The V and J genes are TRBV7-9 and TRBJ2-1; no definite D call. With 6 bases removed from V and 7 bases from J, the gap between germline ends came to 7 bases. The V gene's germline CDR1 is SEHNR and CDR2 FQNEAQ (reference sequence). The CDR3 contains 11 residues. The CDR3 reads CASRSSNEQFF. As DNA, the CDR3 is TGTGCCAGCAGGTCCTCTAATGAGCAGTTCTTC.

Regarding this clone: The junction and the germline gene differ at one end; a read error may be behind it. The sample has other DNA sequences that encode this CDR3 too. The chain employs TRBV25-1 and TRBJ1-6; possibly TRBD1 for D (5 bases). This CDR3 region has 14 residues. The germline V gene has CDR1 MGHDK and CDR2 SYGVNS. The chain's CDR3 is CASGADRYNSPLHF. The CDR3, as DNA: TGTGCTTCTGGGGCGGACCGTTATAATTCCCCCCTCCACTTT.

As concerns this clone: A read error may account for a junction end that differs from germline. The chain links TRBV11-2 to TRBJ1-2, with TRBD1 matching 8 bases. The CDR3 has 13 amino acids. CDR1 SGHAT and CDR2 FQNNGV come from the germline V gene. The CDR3 nucleotides read TGTGCCGGCAGCTTAACAGGGGGCTATGGCTACACCTTC. It yields the protein CAGSLTGGYGYTF. Drawing the rest from reference TRBV11-2 and TRBJ1-2, the complete variable domain is EAGVAQSPRYKIIEKRQSVAFWCNPISGHATLYWYQQILGQGPKLLIQFQNNGVVDDSQLPKDRFSAERLKGVDSTLKIQPAKLEDSAVYLCAGSLTGGYGYTFGSGTRLTVV.

Here the CDR3 reads CASSSQGGDYNEQFF. The DNA of the CDR3 is TGTGCCAGCAGCTCACAGGGTGGGGATTACAATGAGCAGTTCTTC. The chain joins TRBV9 to TRBJ2-1; TRBD1 might be the D (6 bases). Looked up from germline, CDR1 is SGDLS and CDR2 is YYNGEE. This CDR3 has 15 residues. With 4 bases removed from V and 4 bases from J, the gap between germline ends came to 15 bases.

The chain recombines TRBV27 with TRBJ2-1; TRBD2 matches at 12 bases. Looked up from germline, CDR1 is MNHEY and CDR2 is SMNVEV (reference sequence). V lost 5 bases, J lost 8 bases, and 7 bases stayed unmatched. The CDR3 is made up of 15 amino acids. This chain's CDR3 is CASSVTSGSVYEQFF. The CDR3 DNA reads as TGTGCCAGCAGTGTGACTAGCGGGAGCGTTTATGAGCAGTTCTTC.

The V and J genes are TRBV6-1 and TRBJ2-3; TRBD1 aligns across 12 bases. The CDR3 has 16 amino acids. From germline, CDR1 is MNHNS and CDR2 SASEGT. V lost 3 bases to trimming and J lost 3 bases; unmatched junction nucleotides: 4. This CDR3 reads CASSDGDRGHTDTQYF. CDR3 sequence (DNA): TGTGCCAGCAGTGACGGGGACAGGGGGCATACAGATACGCAGTATTTT.

Concerning this clone: Compared with germline, one end of the junction differs, possibly owing to a read error. Other DNA sequences in the same sample also yield this CDR3. The chain joins TRBV27 to TRBJ1-2; D remains ambiguous. Germline V gene data show CDR1 as MNHEY and CDR2 as SMNVEV (reference sequence). The CDR3 is made up of 15 amino acids. CDR3 region: CASSLVEGGNYGYTF. The CDR3 coding sequence is TGTGCCAGCAGTTTAGTGGAAGGAGGGAACTATGGCTATACCTTC.

The V call is TRBV6-5, the J call TRBJ1-1; 7 bases fit TRBD1. CDR3 length: 12 residues. The germline V gene encodes CDR1 MNHEY and CDR2 SVGAGI. V dropped 6 bases and J dropped 4; count of bases not matched to a gene: 2. The chain's CDR3 is CASSSGGTEAFF. The DNA for the CDR3 is TGTGCCAGCAGCTCAGGGGGCACTGAAGCTTTCTTT.

This rearrangement joins TRBV6-5 to TRBJ1-1; 11 bases are shared with TRBD1. This CDR3 comprises 13 residues. Germline CDR1 and CDR2: MNHEY and SVGAGI. Trimming removed 11 bases from V and 5 bases from J; junction bases left unmatched: 7. CDR3 amino acids: CACGQGARTEAFF. CDR3 nucleotides: TGTGCCTGCGGACAGGGGGCGAGGACTGAAGCTTTCTTT.

CDR3 sequence: CASKAGGLDTQYF. CDR3 nucleotide sequence: TGCGCCAGCAAAGCGGGGGGGCTCGATACGCAGTATTTT. This sequence joins TRBV10-2 and TRBJ2-3; 10 nucleotides match TRBD2. Germline CDR1 reads WSHSY; CDR2 reads SAAADI. This CDR3 is built from 13 residues. Trimming took 7 bases from V and 6 from J; bases not matched to a gene: 4.

The chain links TRBV18 to TRBJ2-5; D gene ambiguous. The germline V gene has CDR1 KGHSH and CDR2 LQKENI. V was pared by 2 bases and J by 4 bases, with 8 bases between. The CDR3 spans 13 residues. The CDR3 sequence: CASSPFSSETQYF. The CDR3 DNA is TGTGCCAGCTCACCATTCTCCTCAGAGACCCAGTACTTC.

This clone was recorded only once. This chain links TRBV19 with TRBJ1-5; D remains ambiguous. V lost 6 bases, J lost 3 bases, and 15 bases lay in between. This CDR3 is 15 amino acids long. Per the germline V gene, CDR1 is LNHDA and CDR2 is SQIVND (reference sequence). The CDR3 DNA reads TGTGCCAGTAGAACCAGTCGGGGTTTCAATCAGCCCCAGCATTTT. Amino acid sequence: CASRTSRGFNQPQHF.

This clone was seen a handful of times. Compared with germline, one end of the junction differs, possibly owing to a read error. The rearrangement uses TRBV7-9 and TRBJ1-4, with 8 positions matching TRBD1. Germline CDR1 reads SEHNR; CDR2 reads FQNEAQ (reference sequence). The CDR3 consists of 14 residues. Here the CDR3 DNA reads TGTTCCAGCAGCATCAGGGGGCGGGATGAAAAACTGTTTTTT. Protein product: CSSSIRGRDEKLFF. Full variable domain (outside the CDR3, taken from reference TRBV7-9 and TRBJ1-4): DTGVSQNPRHKITKRGQNVTFRCDPISEHNRLYWYRQTLGQGPEFLTYFQNEAQLEKSRLLSDRFSAERPKGSFSTLEIQRTEQGDSAMYLCSSSIRGRDEKLFFGSGTQLSVL.

CDR3 protein: CSVWRGEQYF. CDR3 bases: TGCAGCGTGTGGCGAGGGGAGCAGTACTTC. The J gene is TRBJ2-7, the V gene TRBV29-1; D perhaps matches TRBD2 (5 bases). The V gene lost 6 bases and the J gene lost 7 bases, with 10 bases spanning the gap. Germline V CDR1 and CDR2: SQVTM, ANQGSEA. This CDR3 is 10 amino acids long.

This chain links TRBV7-8 with TRBJ2-5, with 8 bases identical to TRBD2. The CDR3 loop spans 15 amino acids. CDR1 and CDR2 from the germline V gene are SGHVS and FQNEAQ. J lost 4 bases, V lost 4 bases, and 8 bases had no gene match. This CDR3 is CASSSEAGGRETQYF. CDR3 coding DNA: TGTGCCAGCAGCTCAGAGGCGGGAGGCCGAGAGACCCAGTACTTC.

The rearrangement uses TRBV29-1 and TRBJ1-1, with 10 bases matching TRBD1. V shed 7 bases, J shed 4 bases, and the junction held 6 bases outside the gene matches. This CDR3 has 13 residues. Germline V gene lookup returns CDR1 SQVTM and CDR2 ANQGSEA. CDR3 residues: CSAGTGEGTEAFF. The CDR3 DNA is TGCAGCGCTGGGACAGGGGAGGGCACTGAAGCTTTCTTT.

The rearrangement joins TRBV10-3 to TRBJ2-2; 7 positions agree with TRBD2. Germline CDR1 reads ENHRY; CDR2 reads SYGVKD. The CDR3 has 13 residues. Trimming at V came to 6 bases and at J to 4 bases, leaving 2 bases not matched to a gene. DNA of the CDR3: TGTGCCATCAGGGGGGGGGTCACCGGGGAGCTGTTTTTT. Translation: CAIRGGVTGELFF.

The chain links TRBV7-6 to TRBJ1-1; the D gene is possibly TRBD1 (6 bases). Germline CDR1 is SGHVS and CDR2 is FNYEAQ. The CDR3 has 16 residues. The V end was cut by 2 bases, the J end by 1 base, with 14 bases between. CDR3 sequence reads: CASSLSTGGSNTEAFF. For the CDR3, the DNA is TGTGCCAGCAGCTTATCGACAGGAGGATCGAACACTGAAGCTTTCTTT.

V gene TRBV7-3 combines with J gene TRBJ2-1; tentative D call: TRBD2 (6 bases). The CDR3 runs 15 residues. The germline CDR1 and CDR2 sequences are SGHTA and FQGTGA. With 0 bases removed from V and 3 bases from J, the gap between germline ends came to 9 bases. The chain's CDR3 is CASSLTTGDYNEQFF. As DNA, the CDR3 is TGTGCCAGCAGCTTAACGACGGGGGACTACAATGAGCAGTTCTTC. Drawing the rest from reference TRBV7-3 and TRBJ2-1, the complete variable domain is GAGVSQTPSNKVTEKGKYVELRCDPISGHTALYWYRQSLGQGPEFLIYFQGTGAADDSGLPNDRFFAVRPEGSVSTLKIQRTERGDSAVYLCASSLTTGDYNEQFFGPGTRLTVL.